A selection of T cell receptor beta chains follows, all from one sample in a study of CD8+CD57+ T cells in acquired aplastic anemia. TCRdb processed the reads anew with MiXCR; each CDR3 protein has one entry. This table holds some 120,000 distinct CDR3 sequences, more than 40% found once. The sample was sorted CD4+, CD8+, or CD8+CD57+ T cells (not recorded which) from PBMCs. The receptors shown here come from a human donor in good health, serving as a control. Both conserved end residues are part of each CDR3.

v_call	j_call	cdr3_aa
TRBV19	TRBJ1-5	CASSAGTGSQPQHF
TRBV19	TRBJ1-6	CASKTNSLNSPLHF
TRBV19	TRBJ2-5	CASSIGNRGTETQYF
TRBV19	TRBJ1-2	CASSIDLGGYGYTF
TRBV19	TRBJ2-1	CASSIKADFTYNEQFF
TRBV19	TRBJ1-2	CASTRTAINYGYTF
TRBV2	TRBJ2-3	CASIRQGLTDTQYF
TRBV29-1	TRBJ1-2	CSVGVRDRGSNYGYTF
TRBV29-1	TRBJ1-1	CSVSQTGHEAFF
TRBV20-1	TRBJ2-3	CSAFIPGQGTDTQYF
TRBV29-1	TRBJ1-1	CSVYDGNAFF
TRBV12-3/TRBV12-4	TRBJ2-3	CASSRTSDTQYF
TRBV7-9	TRBJ1-2	CASSPQGHGYTF
TRBV30	TRBJ1-2	CAWSRDRSNYGYTF
TRBV7-8	TRBJ1-6	CASSLLGQADSPLHF
TRBV10-3	TRBJ1-2	CAISESNRGQDHYGYTF
TRBV29-1	TRBJ2-1	CSVGAGMGEQFF
TRBV6-5	TRBJ1-4	CASSYSGVSNEKLFF
TRBV7-2	TRBJ1-4	CASSRTGTGRRGEKLFF
TRBV7-2	TRBJ1-5	CASSPQHF
TRBV10-3	TRBJ2-7	CAISARGDYEQYF
TRBV5-1	TRBJ2-7	CASSLKGAGQGLTYEQYF
TRBV20-1	TRBJ1-4	CSARESATNEKLFF
TRBV2	TRBJ2-1	CASSESSQVGQFF
TRBV12-3/TRBV12-4	TRBJ1-1	CASSRQGCAATEAFF
TRBV7-2	TRBJ1-1	CASSFNGDTEAFF
TRBV20-1	TRBJ1-5	CSARAPSGDQPQHF
TRBV24-1	TRBJ2-2	CATSEGYQENTGELFF
TRBV6-2/TRBV6-3	TRBJ1-2	CASSYHGTDYGYTF